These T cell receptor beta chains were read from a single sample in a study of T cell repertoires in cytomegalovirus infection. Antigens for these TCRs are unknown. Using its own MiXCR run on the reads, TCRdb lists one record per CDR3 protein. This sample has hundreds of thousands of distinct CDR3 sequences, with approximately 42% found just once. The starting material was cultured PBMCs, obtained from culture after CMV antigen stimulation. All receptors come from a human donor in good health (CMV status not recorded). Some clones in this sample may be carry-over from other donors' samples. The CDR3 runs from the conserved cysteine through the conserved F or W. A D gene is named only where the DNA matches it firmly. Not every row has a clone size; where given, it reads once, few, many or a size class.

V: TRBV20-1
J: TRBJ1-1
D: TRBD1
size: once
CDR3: CSASRTGFTEAFF
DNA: TGCAGTGCTAGTAGGACAGGGTTCACTGAAGCTTTCTTT

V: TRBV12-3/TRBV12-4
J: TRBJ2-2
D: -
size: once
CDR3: CASSSVTGRTNTGELFF
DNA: TGTGCCAGCAGTTCCGTGACCGGACGGACGAACACCGGGGAGCTGTTTTTT

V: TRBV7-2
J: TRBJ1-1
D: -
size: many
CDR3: CASSLASGGGTEAFF
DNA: TGTGCCAGCAGCTTAGCGTCTGGGGGTGGCACTGAAGCTTTCTTT

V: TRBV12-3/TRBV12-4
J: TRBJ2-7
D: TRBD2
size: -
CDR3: CASSPGLAGEYSYEQYF
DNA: TGTGCCAGCAGCCCAGGACTAGCGGGAGAGTACTCCTACGAGCAGTACTTC

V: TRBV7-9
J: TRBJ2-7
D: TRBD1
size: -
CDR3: CASSDIPGQGAHEQYF
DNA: TGTGCCAGCAGCGATATACCGGGACAGGGGGCTCACGAGCAGTACTTC

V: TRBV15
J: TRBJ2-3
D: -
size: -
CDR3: CATSRVPLQGLLTDTQYF
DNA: TGTGCCACCAGCAGAGTACCCCTACAGGGTCTATTAACAGATACGCAGTATTTT

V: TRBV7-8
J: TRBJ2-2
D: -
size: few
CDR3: CASSPVPADTGELFF
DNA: TGTGCCAGCAGCCCCGTCCCAGCCGACACCGGGGAGCTGTTTTTT

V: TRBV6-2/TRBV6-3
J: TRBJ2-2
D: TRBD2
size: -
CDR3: CASSKLAARDTGELFF
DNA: TGTGCCAGCAGCAAACTAGCGGCTAGAGACACCGGGGAGCTGTTTTTT

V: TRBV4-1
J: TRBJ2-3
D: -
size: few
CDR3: CASSQFPSGTDTQYF
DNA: TGCGCCAGCAGCCAATTCCCCTCCGGCACAGATACGCAGTATTTT

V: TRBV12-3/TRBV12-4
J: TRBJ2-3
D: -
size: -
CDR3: CASSIQGSTDTQYF
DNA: TGTGCCAGCAGTATTCAGGGGAGCACAGATACGCAGTATTTT

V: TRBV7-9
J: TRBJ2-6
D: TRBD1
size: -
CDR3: CGGQGQPGANVLTF
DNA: TGTGGGGGACAGGGGCAACCTGGGGCCAACGTCCTGACTTTC

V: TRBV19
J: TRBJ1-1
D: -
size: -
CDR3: CASRQQGETEAFF
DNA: TGTGCCAGTAGACAACAGGGAGAAACTGAAGCTTTCTTT

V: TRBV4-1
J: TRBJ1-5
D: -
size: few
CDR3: CASSQDRNGVGHNQPQHF
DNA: TGCGCCAGCAGCCAAGATCGGAATGGGGTCGGCCACAATCAGCCCCAGCATTTT

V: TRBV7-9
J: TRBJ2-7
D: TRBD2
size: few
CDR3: CASSPRTSGRVSYEQYF
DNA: TGTGCCAGCAGCCCGCGGACTAGCGGGAGGGTTAGCTACGAGCAGTACTTC

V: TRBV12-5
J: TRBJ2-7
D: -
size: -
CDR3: CASGLGFGQEQYF
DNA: TGTGCTAGTGGTTTGGGGTTCGGACAAGAGCAGTACTTC

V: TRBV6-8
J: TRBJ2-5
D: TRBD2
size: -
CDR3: CASSYTSGITETQYF
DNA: TGTGCCAGCAGTTACACTAGCGGGATAACTGAGACCCAGTACTTC

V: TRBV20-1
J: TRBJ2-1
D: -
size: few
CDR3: CSAPRGGFTSYNEQFF
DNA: TGCAGTGCTCCCCGAGGGGGATTTACTTCCTACAATGAGCAGTTCTTC

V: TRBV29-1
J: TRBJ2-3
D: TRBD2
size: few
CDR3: CSVAPGLAVIYTQYF
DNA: TGCAGCGTGGCTCCGGGACTAGCCGTAATTTATACGCAGTATTTT

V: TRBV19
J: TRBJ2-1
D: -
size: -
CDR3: CASSIGVYNEQFF
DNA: TGTGCCAGTAGTATCGGGGTCTACAATGAGCAGTTCTTC

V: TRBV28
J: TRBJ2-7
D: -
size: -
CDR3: CASIPGPGQPHSYEQYF
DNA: TGTGCCAGCATTCCCGGCCCCGGACAGCCTCACTCCTACGAGCAGTACTTC

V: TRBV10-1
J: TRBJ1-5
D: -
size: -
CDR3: CASSESRNQANQPQHF
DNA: TGCGCCAGCAGTGAGTCGAGGAACCAGGCCAATCAGCCCCAGCATTTT

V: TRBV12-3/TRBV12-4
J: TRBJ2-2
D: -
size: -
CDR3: CASSFGTNTGELFF
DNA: TGTGCCAGCAGTTTTGGGACTAACACCGGGGAGCTGTTTTTT

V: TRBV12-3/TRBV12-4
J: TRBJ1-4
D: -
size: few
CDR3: CASSNREKLFF
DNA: TGTGCCAGCAGCAACAGGGAAAAACTGTTTTTT

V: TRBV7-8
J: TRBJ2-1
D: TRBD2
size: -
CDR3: CASSLEILAGPKFF
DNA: TGTGCCAGCAGCTTAGAAATTCTAGCGGGGCCAAAGTTCTTC

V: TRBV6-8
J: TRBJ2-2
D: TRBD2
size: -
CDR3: CASSYRLAGWEYTGELFF
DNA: TGTGCCAGCAGTTACCGTCTAGCGGGATGGGAGTACACCGGGGAGCTGTTTTTT

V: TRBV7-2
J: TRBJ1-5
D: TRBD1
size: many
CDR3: CASSPTDRGRNQPQHF
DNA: TGTGCCAGCAGCCCCACGGACAGGGGGCGGAATCAGCCCCAGCATTTT

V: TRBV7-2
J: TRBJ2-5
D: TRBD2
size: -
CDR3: CASSSASTSAETQYF
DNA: TGTGCCAGCAGCTCCGCCTCTACTAGCGCGGAGACCCAGTACTTC

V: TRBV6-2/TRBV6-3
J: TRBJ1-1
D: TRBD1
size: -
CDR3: CASSYGDSSKGNTEAFF
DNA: TGTGCCAGCAGTTACGGGGACAGCTCCAAAGGGAACACTGAAGCTTTCTTT

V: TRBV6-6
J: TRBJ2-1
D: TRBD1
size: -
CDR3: CASRRGTGFYNEQFF
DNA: TGTGCCAGCAGGAGGGGGACAGGGTTCTACAATGAGCAGTTCTTC

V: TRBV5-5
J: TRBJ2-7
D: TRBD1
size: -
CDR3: CASSFLRDRGDEQYF
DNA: TGTGCCAGCAGCTTCCTGAGGGACAGAGGTGACGAGCAGTACTTC

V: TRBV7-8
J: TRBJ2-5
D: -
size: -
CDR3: CASSSPVGARQETQYF
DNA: TGTGCCAGCAGCTCCCCTGTGGGAGCCAGGCAAGAGACCCAGTACTTC

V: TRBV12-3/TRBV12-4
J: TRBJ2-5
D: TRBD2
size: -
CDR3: CASILRGRAEETQYF
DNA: TGTGCCAGCATCCTTCGTGGGAGGGCTGAAGAGACCCAGTACTTC

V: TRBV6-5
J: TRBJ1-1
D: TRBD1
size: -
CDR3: CASSRGTAQRMNTEAFF
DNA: TGTGCCAGCAGTAGAGGGACAGCACAAAGGATGAACACTGAAGCTTTCTTT

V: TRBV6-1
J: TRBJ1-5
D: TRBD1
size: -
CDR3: CASSARDSRSYQPQHF
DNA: TGTGCCAGCAGTGCCCGGGACAGTCGATCTTATCAGCCCCAGCATTTT

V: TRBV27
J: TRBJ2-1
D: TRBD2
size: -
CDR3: CASSLTSGRLIRYNEQFF
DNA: TGTGCCAGCAGTTTAACCAGCGGGAGACTCATTCGGTACAATGAGCAGTTCTTC

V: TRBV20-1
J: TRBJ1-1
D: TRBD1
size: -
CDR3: CSADRGREAFF
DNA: TGCAGTGCTGACAGGGGGCGGGAAGCTTTCTTT

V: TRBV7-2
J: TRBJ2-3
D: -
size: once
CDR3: CASSLSSPQRQTRTDTQYF
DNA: TGTGCCAGCAGCTTGTCTTCGCCTCAAAGGCAAACTCGCACAGATACGCAGTATTTT